This T cell receptor beta chain was observed in a study of cytomegalovirus exposure and HLA in healthy donors. The study, taken as a whole, reports: Being indistinguishable, some V segments were excluded, TRBV6-2 and TRBV6-3 among them. TCR beta V segments were, for the most part, productive about 87% or about 30% of the time in an earlier analysis. Most CMV-associated TCR beta chains were later found to appear HLA-restricted.

It was with 60 Vbeta and 13 Jbeta primers that the PCR ran. The method was immunoSEQ multiplex PCR; TCRdb's version includes in-frame clones alone and lacks a portion of them. The table lists approximately 100,000 clones. Germline CDR1 is GTSNPN and CDR2 is SVGIG (reference sequence). This CDR3 is built from 12 residues. Note on this clone: Its antigen remains unidentified. The junction departs from germline at one end; a sequencing error may be responsible.

The receptor was derived from a man aged 35 to 55 in good health and CMV-seronegative. V gene TRBV30 combines with J gene TRBJ2-5, with D perhaps given as TRBD1 or TRBD2 (6 bases each). The specimen sequenced was PBMCs. The CDR3 DNA reads TGTGCCCGGAGGGACAACCAAGAGACCCAGTACTTC. It encodes CARRDNQETQYF.